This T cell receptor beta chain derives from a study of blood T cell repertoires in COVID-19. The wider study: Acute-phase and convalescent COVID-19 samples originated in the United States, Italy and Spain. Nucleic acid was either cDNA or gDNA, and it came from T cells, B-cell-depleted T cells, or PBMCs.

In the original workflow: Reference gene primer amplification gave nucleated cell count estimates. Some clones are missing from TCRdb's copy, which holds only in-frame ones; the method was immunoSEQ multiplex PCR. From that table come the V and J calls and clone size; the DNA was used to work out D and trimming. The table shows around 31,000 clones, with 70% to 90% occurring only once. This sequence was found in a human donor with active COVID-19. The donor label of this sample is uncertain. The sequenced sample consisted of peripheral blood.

The CDR3 coding sequence is TGTGCCAGCAGCTTGGTTAGCAATGGCTACACCTTC. It codes for CASSLVSNGYTF. The chain employs TRBV5-8 and TRBJ1-2; D unresolved. CDR1 and CDR2 from the germline V gene are SGHTS and YDEGEE. Trimming took off 0 bases at V and 6 bases at J, with 6 bases between the two ends. This CDR3 comprises 12 residues. The full variable domain, with the rest looked up from reference TRBV5-8 and TRBJ1-2, is EAGVTQSPTHLIKTRGQQATLRCSPISGHTSVYWYQQALGLGLQFLLWYDEGEERNRGNFPPRFSGRQFPNYSSELNVNALELEDSALYLCASSLVSNGYTFGSGTRLTVV.